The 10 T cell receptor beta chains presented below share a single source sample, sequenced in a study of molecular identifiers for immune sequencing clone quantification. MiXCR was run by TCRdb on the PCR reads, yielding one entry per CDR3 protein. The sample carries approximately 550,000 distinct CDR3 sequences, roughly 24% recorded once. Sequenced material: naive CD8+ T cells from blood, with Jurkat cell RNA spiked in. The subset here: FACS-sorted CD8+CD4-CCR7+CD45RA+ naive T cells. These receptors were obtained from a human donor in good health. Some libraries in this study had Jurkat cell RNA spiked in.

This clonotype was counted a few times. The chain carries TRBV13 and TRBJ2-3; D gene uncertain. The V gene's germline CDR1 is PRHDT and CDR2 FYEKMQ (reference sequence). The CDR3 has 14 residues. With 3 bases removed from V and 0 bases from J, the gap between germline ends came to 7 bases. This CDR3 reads CASSFAESTDTQYF. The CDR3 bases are TGTGCCAGCAGCTTTGCGGAGAGCACAGATACGCAGTATTTT.

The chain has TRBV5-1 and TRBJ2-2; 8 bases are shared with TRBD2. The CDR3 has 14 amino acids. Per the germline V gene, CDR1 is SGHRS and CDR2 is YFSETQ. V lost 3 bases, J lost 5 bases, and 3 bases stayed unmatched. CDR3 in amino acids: CASSWTSLTGELFF. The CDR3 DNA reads TGCGCCAGCAGCTGGACTAGCCTAACCGGGGAGCTGTTTTTT.

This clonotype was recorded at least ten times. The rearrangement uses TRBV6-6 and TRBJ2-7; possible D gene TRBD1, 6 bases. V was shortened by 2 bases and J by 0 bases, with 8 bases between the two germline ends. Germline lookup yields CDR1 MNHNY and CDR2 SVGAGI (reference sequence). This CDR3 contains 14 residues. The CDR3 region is CASSYPDSSYEQYF. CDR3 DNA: TGTGCCAGCAGTTACCCGGACAGCTCCTACGAGCAGTACTTC.

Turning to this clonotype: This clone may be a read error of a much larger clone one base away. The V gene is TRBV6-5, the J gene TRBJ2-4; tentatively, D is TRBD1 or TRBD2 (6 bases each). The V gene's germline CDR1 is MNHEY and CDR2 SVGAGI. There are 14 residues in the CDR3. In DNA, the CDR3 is TGTGCCGGCAGTTCCAAGGGGGGCCTTGACATTCAGTACTTC. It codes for CAGSSKGGLDIQYF.

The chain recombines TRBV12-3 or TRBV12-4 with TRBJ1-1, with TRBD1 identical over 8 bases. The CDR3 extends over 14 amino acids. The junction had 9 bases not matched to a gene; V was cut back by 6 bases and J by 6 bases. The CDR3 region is CASRQDRVNSEAFF. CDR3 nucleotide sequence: TGTGCCAGCAGACAGGACAGGGTAAATTCTGAAGCTTTCTTT.

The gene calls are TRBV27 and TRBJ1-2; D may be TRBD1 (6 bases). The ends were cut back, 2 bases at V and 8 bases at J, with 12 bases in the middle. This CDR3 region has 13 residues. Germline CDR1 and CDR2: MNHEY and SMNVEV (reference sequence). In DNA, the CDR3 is TGTGCCAGCAGTTTAGGGGGGCGACGCGGCTACACCTTC. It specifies CASSLGGRRGYTF.

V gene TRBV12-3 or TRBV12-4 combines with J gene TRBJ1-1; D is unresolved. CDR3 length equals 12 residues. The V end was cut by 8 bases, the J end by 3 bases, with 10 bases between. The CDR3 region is CASGPRHTEAFF. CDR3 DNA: TGTGCCAGCGGGCCCAGACACACTGAAGCTTTCTTT.

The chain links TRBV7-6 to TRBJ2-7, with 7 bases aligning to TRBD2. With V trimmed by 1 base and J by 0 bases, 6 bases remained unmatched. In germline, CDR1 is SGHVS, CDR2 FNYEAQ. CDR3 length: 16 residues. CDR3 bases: TGTGCCAGCAGCTTAGACGGGAGGTCCCCCTCCTACGAGCAGTACTTC. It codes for CASSLDGRSPSYEQYF.

The CDR3, as DNA: TGTGCCAGCAGTTTTTTCGGGGGAGAAGAGACCCAGTACTTC. It translates to CASSFFGGEETQYF. V usage is TRBV12-3 or TRBV12-4 and J usage is TRBJ2-5, with D possibly TRBD2 on 6 matching bases. V gave up 3 bases and J gave up 3 bases, with 11 bases separating them. CDR3 length: 14 amino acids.

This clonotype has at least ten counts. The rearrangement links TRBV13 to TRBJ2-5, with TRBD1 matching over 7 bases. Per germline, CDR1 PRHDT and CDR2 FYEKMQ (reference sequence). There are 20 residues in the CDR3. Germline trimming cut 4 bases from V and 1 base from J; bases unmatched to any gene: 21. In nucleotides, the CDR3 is TGTGCCAGCAGCTCCATTCCCACCGCAACAGGGGCGGAGACCCAAGAGACCCAGTACTTC. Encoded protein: CASSSIPTATGAETQETQYF.